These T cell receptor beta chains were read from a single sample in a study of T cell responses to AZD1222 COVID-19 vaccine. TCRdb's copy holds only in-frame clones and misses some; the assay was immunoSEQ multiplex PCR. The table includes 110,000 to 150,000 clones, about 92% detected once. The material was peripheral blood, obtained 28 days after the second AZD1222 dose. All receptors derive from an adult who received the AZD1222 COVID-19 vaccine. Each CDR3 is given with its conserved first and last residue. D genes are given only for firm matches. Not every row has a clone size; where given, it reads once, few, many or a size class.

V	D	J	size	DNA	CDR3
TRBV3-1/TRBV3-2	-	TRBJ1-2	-	TGTGCCAGCAGCCCCAGTCCAGACTTCTATGGCTACACCTTC	CASSPSPDFYGYTF
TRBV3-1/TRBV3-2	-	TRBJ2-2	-	TGTGCCAGCAGCCAAGAATGGAGGGTCGGCACCGGGGAGCTGTTTTTT	CASSQEWRVGTGELFF
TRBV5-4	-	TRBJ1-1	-	TGTGCCAGCAGCTTGGCATGGGGGGCTCGGACTGAAGCTTTCTTT	CASSLAWGARTEAFF
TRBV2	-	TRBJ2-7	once	TGTGCCAGCAGTGCGACAGGCTCAGGATACGAGCAGTACTTC	CASSATGSGYEQYF
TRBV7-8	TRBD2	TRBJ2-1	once	TGTGCCAGTCGCCCCCAACTAGCGGGAGTCGACAATGAGCAGTTCTTC	CASRPQLAGVDNEQFF
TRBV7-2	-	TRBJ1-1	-	TGTGCCAGCAGCGTACAGGGTAGGTGGGCCACTGAAGCTTTCTTT	CASSVQGRWATEAFF
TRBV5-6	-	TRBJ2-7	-	TGTGCCAGCAGCTTGCTGGCAGGGTCCCGCTACGAGCAGTACTTC	CASSLLAGSRYEQYF
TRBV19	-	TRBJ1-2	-	TGTGCCAGTAGTATAGCTCCGAGCGGCTACACCTTC	CASSIAPSGYTF
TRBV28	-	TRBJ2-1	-	TGTGCCAGCAGTGTTACGACCTATAGGAATGAGCAGTTCTTC	CASSVTTYRNEQFF
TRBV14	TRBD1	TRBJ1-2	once	TGTGCCAGCAGCCAAGATGAAGGACAGGGGATGGGCTATGGCTACACCTTC	CASSQDEGQGMGYGYTF
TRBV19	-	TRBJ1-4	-	TGTGCCAGTAGTCCCATGAGAGGCACAACTAATGAAAAACTGTTTTTT	CASSPMRGTTNEKLFF
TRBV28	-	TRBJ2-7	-	TGTGCCAGCAGCGCTAGTTTGTCCACCTACGAGCAGTACTTC	CASSASLSTYEQYF
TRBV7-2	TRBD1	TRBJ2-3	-	TGTGCCAGCAGCCTTCACAGGGGGCTTCGTACGCAGTATTTT	CASSLHRGLRTQYF